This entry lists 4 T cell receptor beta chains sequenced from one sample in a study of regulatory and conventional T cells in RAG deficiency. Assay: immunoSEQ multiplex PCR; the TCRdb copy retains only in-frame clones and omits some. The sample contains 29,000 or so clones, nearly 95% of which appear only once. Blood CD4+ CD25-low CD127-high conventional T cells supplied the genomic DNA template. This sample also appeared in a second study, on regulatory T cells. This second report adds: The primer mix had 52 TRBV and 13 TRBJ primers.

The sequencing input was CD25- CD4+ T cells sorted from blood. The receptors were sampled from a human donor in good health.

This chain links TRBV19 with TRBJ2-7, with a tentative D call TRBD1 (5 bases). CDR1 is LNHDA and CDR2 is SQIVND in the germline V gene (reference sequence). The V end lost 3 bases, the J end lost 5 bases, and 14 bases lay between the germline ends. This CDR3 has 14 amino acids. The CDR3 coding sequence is TGTGCCAGTAGTATCGTCGGTCAGGGTGACGAGCAGTACTTC. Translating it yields CASSIVGQGDEQYF.

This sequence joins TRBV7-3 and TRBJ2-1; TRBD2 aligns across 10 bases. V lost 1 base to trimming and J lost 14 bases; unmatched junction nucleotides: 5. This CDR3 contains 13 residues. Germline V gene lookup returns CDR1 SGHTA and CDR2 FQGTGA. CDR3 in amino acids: CASSLRAGGPEFF. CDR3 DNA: TGTGCCAGCAGCTTAAGAGCGGGGGGGCCGGAGTTCTTC. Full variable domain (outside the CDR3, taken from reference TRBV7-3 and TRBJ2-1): GAGVSQTPSNKVTEKGKYVELRCDPISGHTALYWYRQSLGQGPEFLIYFQGTGAADDSGLPNDRFFAVRPEGSVSTLKIQRTERGDSAVYLCASSLRAGGPEFFGPGTRLTVL.

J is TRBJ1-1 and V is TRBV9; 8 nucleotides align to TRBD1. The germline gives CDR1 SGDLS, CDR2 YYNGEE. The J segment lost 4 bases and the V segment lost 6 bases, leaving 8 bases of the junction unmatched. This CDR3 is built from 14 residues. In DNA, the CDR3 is TGTGCCAGCAACGGAGACAGGGGTAGCACTGAAGCTTTCTTT. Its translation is CASNGDRGSTEAFF. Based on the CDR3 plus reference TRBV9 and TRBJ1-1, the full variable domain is DSGVTQTPKHLITATGQRVTLRCSPRSGDLSVYWYQQSLDQGLQFLIQYYNGEERAKGNILERFSAQQFPDLHSELNLSSLELGDSALYFCASNGDRGSTEAFFGQGTRLTVV.

CDR3 loop: CASSPRDSSRSYNEQFF. The DNA of the CDR3 is TGCGCCAGCAGCCCACGGGACTCCTCTCGGTCCTACAATGAGCAGTTCTTC. The rearrangement links TRBV5-1 to TRBJ2-1, with D tentatively TRBD2 (6 bases). The CDR3 extends over 17 amino acids. The V end lost 4 bases, the J end lost 1 base, and 18 bases lay between the germline ends. From germline, CDR1 is SGHRS and CDR2 YFSETQ.